This T cell receptor beta chain was sequenced in a study of cytomegalovirus exposure and HLA in healthy donors. Germline CDR1 reads LGHNA; CDR2 reads YSLEER. The CDR3 totals 14 residues. V was pared by 3 bases and J by 6 bases, with 14 bases between. It was healthy bone marrow donors who served as donors. The study ran its PCR with 60 Vbeta and 13 Jbeta primers. Generated by immunoSEQ multiplex PCR, the TCRdb table keeps only in-frame clones and is missing some. Here the sample spans about 130,000 clones, over 60% being singletons. This receptor was obtained from a man aged 40-50 years in good health and CMV-seronegative. Sequencing input: PBMCs. The chain combines TRBV4-3 with TRBJ1-1, with D tentatively TRBD1 (6 bases). CDR3 residues: CASSQEQGIPEAFF. The DNA for the CDR3 is TGCGCCAGCAGCCAGGAACAGGGTATACCTGAAGCTTTCTTT.